Listed below are T cell receptor beta chains from one sample, sequenced in a study of T cells after yellow fever vaccination. One entry per CDR3 protein, called by TCRdb with MiXCR from the 5' RACE reads. Of around 610,000 distinct CDR3 sequences in the sample, roughly 13% were seen once. Sequences were derived from PBMCs, sampled on the day of the yellow fever booster vaccination. The receptors stem from a man younger than 40 who received the YFV17D yellow fever vaccine. Each CDR3 is given with its conserved first and last residue. D genes are given only for firm matches. For some rows the clone size is stated as once, few or many, or as a class when expanded; others skip it.

j_call v_call clone_size d_call cdr3_aa cdr3_nt
TRBJ2-7 TRBV6-2/TRBV6-3 few NA CASSSGGDRAYEQYF TGTGCCAGCAGCTCGGGCGGGGACAGAGCCTACGAGCAGTACTTC
TRBJ2-3 TRBV19 few NA CASKKLAGTSTDTQYF TGTGCCAGTAAGAAGCTAGCAGGTACTAGCACAGATACGCAGTATTTT
TRBJ2-3 TRBV7-2 few TRBD2 CASSLALAGGLTDTQYF TGTGCCAGCAGCCTTGCCTTAGCGGGAGGGCTCACAGATACGCAGTATTTT
TRBJ2-1 TRBV6-5 few TRBD1 CASSYSPTGRNEQFF TGTGCCAGCAGTTACTCCCCGACAGGGAGAAATGAGCAGTTCTTC
TRBJ1-3 TRBV7-3 few NA CASSLSRDPGNTIYF TGTGCCAGCAGCTTGTCCAGGGATCCTGGAAACACCATATATTTT
TRBJ2-1 TRBV5-1 NA TRBD2 CASRETRAGGPGNEQFF TGCGCCAGCAGAGAGACCAGGGCGGGAGGGCCGGGGAATGAGCAGTTCTTC
TRBJ2-6 TRBV30 few NA CAWAKGSSGANVLTF TGTGCCTGGGCGAAGGGGAGCTCTGGGGCCAACGTCCTGACTTTC
TRBJ2-5 TRBV12-5 few TRBD2 CASGNGGSPETQYF TGTGCTAGTGGGAACGGCGGGAGCCCAGAGACCCAGTACTTC
TRBJ2-1 TRBV14 few NA CASSQWTGLNEQFF TGTGCCAGCAGCCAATGGACGGGGTTGAATGAGCAGTTCTTC
TRBJ1-3 TRBV7-2 few NA CASSTQRGGNTIYF TGTGCCAGCAGCACTCAGAGGGGTGGAAACACCATATATTTT
TRBJ2-3 TRBV18 NA NA CASPGYTQYF TGTGCCAGCCCGGGCTATACGCAGTATTTT
TRBJ2-7 TRBV7-2 NA NA CASSLESGGARNEQYF TGTGCCAGCAGCTTAGAATCTGGCGGGGCCAGGAACGAGCAGTACTTC
TRBJ2-1 TRBV6-5 few NA CASSYSMRNEQFF TGTGCCAGCAGTTACTCGATGAGGAATGAGCAGTTCTTC
TRBJ2-5 TRBV10-3 few NA CATRREVRETQYF TGTGCCACCAGGAGGGAAGTTCGAGAGACCCAGTACTTC
TRBJ2-5 TRBV20-1 few NA CSAPRGETQYF TGCAGTGCTCCCCGCGGGGAGACCCAGTACTTC
TRBJ2-7 TRBV5-1 NA NA CASSFGTPRSYEQYF TGCGCCAGCAGCTTCGGGACACCCCGCTCCTACGAGCAGTACTTC
TRBJ2-7 TRBV7-2 few NA CASSSARGMKSVEQYF TGTGCCAGCAGCTCAGCTAGGGGGATGAAATCGGTCGAGCAGTACTTC
TRBJ2-6 TRBV18 NA TRBD1 CASSIYRGAGANVLTF TGTGCCAGCTCAATCTACAGGGGAGCTGGGGCCAACGTCCTGACTTTC
TRBJ2-7 TRBV6-6 NA TRBD2 CASKGLADEQYF TGTGCCAGCAAGGGACTAGCGGACGAGCAGTACTTC
TRBJ1-1 TRBV12-3/TRBV12-4 NA TRBD1 CASSRRGQGPTEAFF TGTGCCAGCAGTCGAAGGGGACAGGGTCCAACTGAAGCTTTCTTT
TRBJ2-2 TRBV20-1 NA NA CSAKRGGRNTGELFF TGCAGTGCCAAACGAGGGGGGAGAAACACCGGGGAGCTGTTTTTT
TRBJ1-5 TRBV3-1 NA NA CASSQPGPNQPQHF TGTGCCAGCAGCCAGCCGGGACCGAATCAGCCCCAGCATTTT
TRBJ2-3 TRBV5-1 NA TRBD2 CASSRTAGTSGINTQYF TGCGCCAGCAGCCGGACAGCCGGGACTAGCGGGATAAATACGCAGTATTTT
TRBJ2-7 TRBV6-5 few TRBD1 CASSYSSLAETGLGEQYF TGTGCCAGCAGTTACTCATCTCTCGCCGAGACAGGGCTGGGCGAGCAGTACTTC
TRBJ2-3 TRBV20-1 few TRBD2 CSAPRLADSTDTQYF TGCAGTGCTCCCCGACTAGCGGATAGCACAGATACGCAGTATTTT